The clone carrying this TCR beta chain was counted between two and nine times. Its antigen is currently unknown. This entry belongs to a study of T cell responses to AZD1222 COVID-19 vaccine. General study results and limits: Spike-specific TCR breadth and depth both grew after two AZD1222 doses. Nearly half of spike-specific TCRs reportedly go after variant regions that carry no mutations. Seropositive status at baseline applied to only a handful of AZD1222 recipients.

TCRdb's table, derived via immunoSEQ multiplex PCR, lists solely in-frame clones and lacks some. Found here are 70,000 to 95,000 clones, 85% to 90% of them singletons; the top ten hold over 1.1%. The V and J ends lost 4 bases and 10 bases respectively, with 19 bases between them. Germline V gene lookup returns CDR1 SEHNR and CDR2 FQNEAQ (reference sequence). There are 14 residues in the CDR3. The chain uses TRBV7-9 and TRBJ1-2; D remains unclear. This TCR was sampled from an adult who received the AZD1222 COVID-19 vaccine. This specimen consisted of peripheral blood, obtained 28 days after the second AZD1222 dose. The CDR3 region is CASSYEGQSIVYTF. CDR3 nucleotides: TGTGCCAGCAGCTATGAGGGCCAGAGTATTGTCTACACCTTC.